These T cell receptor beta chains were read from a single sample in a study of CD8+ T cells in alopecia areata. Only in-frame clones appear in the TCRdb table, and some are missing; sequencing was by immunoSEQ multiplex PCR. The table shows approximately 150,000 clones, with 40% to 65% occurring only once. Material: CD4+ T cells sorted from blood, obtained at week 0. These receptors were taken from a human donor with alopecia areata. Both conserved end residues are part of each CDR3. D genes are given only for firm matches. Size is omitted from some rows. Given values are once, few, many or a class for expanded clones.

. TRBJ2-3 . TRBV5-1 CASSSRLDTDTQYF TGCGCCAGCAGCTCAAGACTTGACACAGATACGCAGTATTTT
. TRBJ1-5 . TRBV19 CASSMRTGTSGQPQHF TGTGCCAGTAGTATGAGAACAGGTACCAGTGGTCAGCCCCAGCATTTT
TRBD1 TRBJ2-1 . TRBV4-3 CASSLTGTGEQFF TGCGCCAGCAGCCTTACGGGGACAGGGGAGCAGTTCTTC
. TRBJ1-2 once TRBV29-1 CSVDGAREIANYGYTF TGCAGCGTTGATGGGGCGCGCGAAATAGCTAACTATGGCTACACCTTC
. TRBJ1-1 few TRBV5-1 CASRDPATNTEAFF TGCGCCAGCAGGGACCCGGCCACTAACACTGAAGCTTTCTTT
. TRBJ1-2 . TRBV30 CAWIHDTLGYTF TGTGCCTGGATACACGACACTTTGGGCTACACCTTC
. TRBJ2-1 . TRBV19 CASSRRYRSYNEQFF TGTGCCAGTAGTCGCAGGTACCGCTCCTACAATGAGCAGTTCTTC
. TRBJ2-2 . TRBV9 CASSVNTGELFF TGTGCCAGCAGCGTAAACACCGGGGAGCTGTTTTTT
TRBD1 TRBJ1-2 few TRBV29-1 CSAGQGAYGYTF TGCAGCGCGGGACAGGGGGCATATGGCTACACCTTC
. TRBJ2-5 . TRBV5-1 CASWTALGETQYF TGCGCCAGCTGGACAGCCCTTGGGGAGACCCAGTACTTC
. TRBJ1-1 . TRBV29-1 CSVGGGTEAFF TGCAGCGTTGGCGGGGGCACTGAAGCTTTCTTT
. TRBJ1-2 few TRBV7-2 CASSPAERGYTF TGTGCCAGCAGCCCGGCAGAACGTGGCTACACCTTC
. TRBJ2-7 few TRBV7-2 CASSLEKTNEQYF TGTGCCAGCAGCCTAGAGAAAACTAACGAGCAGTACTTC
TRBD1 TRBJ1-2 . TRBV5-1 CASSKGQGAFYGYTF TGCGCCAGCAGCAAAGGACAGGGGGCTTTTTACGGCTACACCTTC
TRBD1 TRBJ1-2 . TRBV14 CASSQMTGSDYGYTF TGTGCCAGCAGCCAGATGACAGGGTCGGACTATGGCTACACCTTC
. TRBJ1-2 . TRBV6-5 CASSYSRRRAVNGYTF TGTGCCAGCAGTTACTCGAGACGCAGGGCGGTGAATGGCTACACCTTC
. TRBJ2-7 . TRBV2 CASDIMARRAQYF TGTGCCTCCGACATAATGGCAAGGAGGGCGCAGTACTTC
TRBD1 TRBJ2-7 . TRBV29-1 CSVADRGPYEQYF TGCAGCGTAGCGGACAGGGGGCCTTACGAGCAGTACTTC
. TRBJ2-4 . TRBV29-1 CSVESSTSSLAKNIQYF TGCAGCGTTGAATCGTCCACTAGCAGTTTGGCCAAAAACATTCAGTACTTC
. TRBJ2-5 . TRBV18 CASGREIQETQYF TGTGCCAGCGGACGGGAGATCCAAGAGACCCAGTACTTC
TRBD2 TRBJ2-1 . TRBV29-1 CSVGSGRGEGDEQFF TGCAGCGTCGGTAGCGGGAGGGGCGAAGGGGATGAGCAGTTCTTC
. TRBJ2-1 . TRBV29-1 CSGRTGKSSYNEQFF TGCAGCGGCCGGACGGGGAAAAGCTCCTACAATGAGCAGTTCTTC
. TRBJ2-5 . TRBV5-4 CASSLSPRRETQYF TGTGCCAGCAGCTTGTCCCCCCGCAGGGAGACCCAGTACTTC
TRBD1 TRBJ2-1 . TRBV29-1 CSVRNTGGTLDEQFF TGCAGCGTTAGGAATACAGGGGGTACGTTGGATGAGCAGTTCTTC
. TRBJ2-2 few TRBV9 CASSLRTVQTGELFF TGTGCCAGCAGCCTAAGGACAGTTCAGACCGGGGAGCTGTTTTTT
TRBD1 TRBJ1-2 few TRBV5-4 CASSDTYTGDGYTF TGTGCCAGCAGCGATACCTATACAGGGGATGGCTACACCTTC
. TRBJ1-1 . TRBV29-1 CSVVLVVEAFF TGCAGCGTTGTGTTGGTCGTAGAAGCTTTCTTT
TRBD2 TRBJ2-7 . TRBV30 CAWIPSGRIEQYF TGTGCCTGGATACCTAGCGGGAGGATCGAGCAGTACTTC
. TRBJ1-4 . TRBV2 CASSEGGARKLFF TGTGCCAGCAGTGAAGGGGGGGCGCGAAAACTGTTTTTT
. TRBJ1-2 . TRBV6-5 CASSLDDYGYTF TGTGCCAGCAGTCTCGACGACTATGGCTACACCTTC
. TRBJ2-5 once TRBV11-2 CASSPDRQPNGGTQYF TGTGCCAGCAGCCCAGACAGGCAACCAAACGGCGGGACCCAGTACTTC
. TRBJ2-6 . TRBV30 CAWSKTLDSSSGANVLTF TGTGCCTGGAGTAAGACCTTAGACTCCAGCTCTGGGGCCAACGTCCTGACTTTC
TRBD1 TRBJ1-5 . TRBV29-1 CSVKTGGEPQHF TGCAGCGTTAAGACAGGGGGTGAGCCCCAGCATTTT
TRBD2 TRBJ2-3 . TRBV29-1 CSVGGLAATDTQYF TGCAGCGTAGGGGGACTAGCGGCGACAGATACGCAGTATTTT
TRBD1 TRBJ1-1 . TRBV7-9 CASSRGQGTEAFF TGTGCCAGCAGCCGAGGACAGGGCACTGAAGCTTTCTTT
TRBD2 TRBJ2-5 . TRBV30 CAWRAGGGKTQYF TGTGCCTGGAGGGCGGGAGGGGGGAAGACCCAGTACTTC
. TRBJ2-6 few TRBV29-1 CSVRTTGANVLTF TGCAGCGTTCGGACGACTGGGGCCAACGTCCTGACTTTC
. TRBJ1-1 . TRBV7-2 CASSLGGANTEAFF TGTGCCAGCAGCCTCGGTGGGGCTAACACTGAAGCTTTCTTT
. TRBJ2-4 few TRBV27 CASSNLAKNIQYF TGTGCCAGCTCCAACCTAGCCAAAAACATTCAGTACTTC
. TRBJ1-5 . TRBV28 CASTRGQGGNQPQHF TGTGCCAGCACCCGGGGGCAGGGAGGCAATCAGCCCCAGCATTTT
. TRBJ2-2 . TRBV10-3 CAISDRTLATSWAGELFF TGTGCCATCAGTGACCGCACCTTAGCGACCAGCTGGGCCGGGGAGCTGTTTTTT
. TRBJ2-3 few TRBV5-4 CASSLYSTAGTDTQYF TGTGCCAGCAGCTTGTATTCTACCGCGGGCACAGATACGCAGTATTTT
. TRBJ2-7 . TRBV29-1 CSVESVGGRAEQYF TGCAGCGTTGAGTCCGTCGGAGGTAGGGCCGAGCAGTACTTC
. TRBJ1-2 many TRBV7-9 CASSLGTWGIGYTF TGTGCCAGCAGCTTAGGCACCTGGGGGATTGGCTACACCTTC
. TRBJ1-3 few TRBV27 CASGKLGSGNTIYF TGTGCCAGCGGGAAGTTGGGGTCTGGAAACACCATATATTTT
. TRBJ1-2 few TRBV6-1 CASSIDPSYGYTF TGTGCCAGCAGTATTGACCCTAGCTATGGCTACACCTTC
TRBD2 TRBJ2-5 . TRBV25-1 CASSGRGAGRQETQYF TGTGCCAGCAGTGGGCGGGGAGCGGGACGTCAAGAGACCCAGTACTTC
. TRBJ2-7 . TRBV5-1 CASSSRRDSNYEQYF TGCGCCAGCAGCTCTCGGCGGGACAGTAACTACGAGCAGTACTTC
TRBD1 TRBJ1-1 few TRBV29-1 CSGGQTNTEAFF TGCAGCGGGGGACAGACGAACACTGAAGCTTTCTTT
TRBD2 TRBJ2-7 . TRBV4-2 CASSKSGLAGVNEQYF TGTGCCAGCAGCAAATCGGGACTAGCGGGAGTCAACGAGCAGTACTTC
. TRBJ2-7 few TRBV7-2 CASATPSYEQYF TGTGCCTCAGCCACGCCTTCCTACGAGCAGTACTTC
. TRBJ1-1 . TRBV7-9 CASSSNLVNTEAFF TGTGCCAGCAGCTCTAATCTGGTAAACACTGAAGCTTTCTTT
TRBD1 TRBJ1-1 . TRBV28 CASRRQGVQEAFF TGTGCCAGCAGGAGGCAGGGGGTACAAGAAGCTTTCTTT
. TRBJ2-2 . TRBV6-5 CATLGVTGELFF TGTGCCACCCTGGGGGTCACCGGGGAGCTGTTTTTT
. TRBJ1-5 . TRBV19 CASSVNQVRGQPQHF TGTGCCAGTAGTGTGAACCAGGTCCGCGGGCAGCCCCAGCATTTT
TRBD2 TRBJ2-5 . TRBV29-1 CSVDGLAGGEETQYF TGCAGCGTTGACGGTCTAGCGGGAGGAGAAGAGACCCAGTACTTC
TRBD1 TRBJ1-1 . TRBV29-1 CSVDPGTGNTEAFF TGCAGCGTGGATCCCGGGACAGGGAACACTGAAGCTTTCTTT
. TRBJ2-7 few TRBV13 CASSSSGDLTYEQYF TGTGCCAGCAGCTCCTCAGGGGACTTAACCTACGAGCAGTACTTC
. TRBJ2-5 . TRBV29-1 CSVGLLIGETQYF TGCAGCGTTGGTCTCTTGATAGGAGAGACCCAGTACTTC